The rows below give T cell receptor beta chains drawn from one sample of a study of shared T cell receptors in the human thymus. Sequencing used immunoSEQ multiplex PCR; TCRdb keeps in-frame clones, though not all of them. This sample has about 660,000 clones, with more than 75% found just once. These data were also filed under a second study, of human thymus T cells.

Sequences were obtained from thymocytes. The source of these receptors is a boy under three years old with a congenital heart defect. Each CDR3 is given with its conserved first and last residue. Each record gives: V gene, D gene, clone size, J gene, CDR3 DNA, CDR3 protein. D genes are given only for firm matches. Size is stated for part of the rows, as once, few or many counts, or as a class when the clone is expanded.

TRBV4-2	TRBD1	-	TRBJ2-7	TGTGCCAGCAGCCGGACAGGAAGCTCCTACGAGCAGTACTTC	CASSRTGSSYEQYF
TRBV5-1	-	-	TRBJ2-5	TGCGCCAGCAGCTCGTACCAAGAGACCCAGTACTTC	CASSSYQETQYF
TRBV7-6	TRBD2	-	TRBJ2-5	TGTGCCAGCAGCTTAGAGCGGGAGGGCCCTGAGACCCAGTACTTC	CASSLEREGPETQYF
TRBV14	TRBD2	-	TRBJ2-1	TGTGCCAGCAGCCAAATTCGCGGGAGGGCGCCTCATCGGGAGCAGTTCTTC	CASSQIRGRAPHREQFF
TRBV15	-	once	TRBJ2-3	TGTGCCACCAGCAGAAACAGGGCCCGTAGGCCGCCAGATACGCAGTATTTT	CATSRNRARRPPDTQYF
TRBV6-4	TRBD2	once	TRBJ2-3	TGTGCCAGCAGTGACAAACCCAGCGGGAGGGTCACAGATACGCAGTATTTT	CASSDKPSGRVTDTQYF
TRBV9	-	-	TRBJ2-1	TGTGCCAGCAGCGTAATTCCCGGACAGAGCTACAATGAGCAGTTCTTC	CASSVIPGQSYNEQFF
TRBV6-4	TRBD1	-	TRBJ1-1	TGTGCCAGCAGACTCAGGGGGCAGAGGAACACTGAAGCTTTCTTT	CASRLRGQRNTEAFF
TRBV5-4	TRBD2	-	TRBJ2-2	TGTGCCAGCAGCCGGGGCCTAGCGGGAGCGAACACCGGGGAGCTGTTTTTT	CASSRGLAGANTGELFF
TRBV29-1	-	-	TRBJ1-2	TGCAGCGTTGGGGAGAGACCGGGCAAGTATGGCTACACCTTC	CSVGERPGKYGYTF
TRBV16	-	-	TRBJ2-7	TGTGCCAGCAGCCAATCGTATGAGGGTAACCTCTACGAGCAGTACTTC	CASSQSYEGNLYEQYF
TRBV5-6	-	-	TRBJ2-2	TGTGCCAGCAGCTTTTCTCCAGGGAACACCGGGGAGCTGTTTTTT	CASSFSPGNTGELFF
TRBV5-1	TRBD2	-	TRBJ2-7	TGCGCCAGCACCAATTTCAAGGCCAGCCGGACTAGCGGGAGAGAGGCGGCCTCCTACGAGCAGTACTTC	CASTNFKASRTSGREAASYEQYF
TRBV7-4	TRBD1	-	TRBJ2-5	TGTGCCAGCAGCTTAGGGGGACAGGGGGTAGTAGTGCTGTTGGAGACCCAGTACTTC	CASSLGGQGVVVLLETQYF
TRBV18	-	-	TRBJ1-1	TGTGCCAGCTCACCGGGAAGGGGGAGGAACACTGAAGCTTTCTTT	CASSPGRGRNTEAFF
TRBV18	TRBD2	-	TRBJ2-7	TGTGCCAGCACCCCCAGCTTTGGACTAGCATCCTACGAGCAGTACTTC	CASTPSFGLASYEQYF
TRBV27	-	-	TRBJ2-1	TGTGCCAGCAGCCTGGACTCCCGGAGGTTTTACAATGAGCAGTTCTTC	CASSLDSRRFYNEQFF
TRBV14	-	-	TRBJ2-5	TGTGCCAGCAGCCAAGATCGCATGACAGACGAAACGGCGAAAGAGACCCAGTACTTC	CASSQDRMTDETAKETQYF
TRBV18	-	-	TRBJ2-7	TGTGCCAGCTCACACAGGGCGACCTACGAGCAGTACTTC	CASSHRATYEQYF
TRBV27	-	-	TRBJ2-7	TGTGCCAGCAGTCTGACAGGGGAGGGGAACTACGAGCAGTACTTC	CASSLTGEGNYEQYF